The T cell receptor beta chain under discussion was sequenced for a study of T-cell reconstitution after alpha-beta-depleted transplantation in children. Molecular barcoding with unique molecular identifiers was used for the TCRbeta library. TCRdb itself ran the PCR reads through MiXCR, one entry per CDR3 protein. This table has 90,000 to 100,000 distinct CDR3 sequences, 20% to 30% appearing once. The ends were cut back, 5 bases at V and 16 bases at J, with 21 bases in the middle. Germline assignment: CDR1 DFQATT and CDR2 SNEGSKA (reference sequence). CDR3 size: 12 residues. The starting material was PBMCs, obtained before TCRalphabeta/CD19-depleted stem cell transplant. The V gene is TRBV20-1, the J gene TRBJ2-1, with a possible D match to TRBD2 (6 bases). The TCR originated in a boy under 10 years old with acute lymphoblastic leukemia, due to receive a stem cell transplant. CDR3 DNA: TGCAGTGCTTTCCGTGGCGGAGGGGCGGTATTCTTC. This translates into CSAFRGGGAVFF.